One T cell receptor (beta chain) is described in this entry. This specimen belongs to a study of T cell repertoires in cytomegalovirus infection. The CDR3 has 14 residues. The germline V gene has CDR1 DFQATT and CDR2 SNEGSKA (reference sequence). The V gene lost 0 bases and the J gene lost 3 bases, with 11 bases spanning the gap. Each CDR3 protein is one row after TCRdb ran MiXCR on the reads. This sample yields roughly 280,000 distinct CDR3 sequences, of which approximately 15% are seen a single time; roughly 8.7% belongs to the top ten. This TCR came from a human donor in good health (CMV status not recorded). Some clones in this sample may be carry-over from other donors' samples. This chain connects TRBV20-1 to TRBJ1-1; D not resolved. The sequenced sample was PBMCs. The CDR3 coding sequence is TGCAGTGCTAGAGATCTCCGGCCGGACACTGAAGCTTTCTTT. Protein sequence: CSARDLRPDTEAFF.